The 4 T cell receptor beta chains below were found in one sample sequenced in a study of cytomegalovirus exposure and HLA in healthy donors. PCR primers comprised 60 Vbeta and 13 Jbeta primers. The repertoire was sequenced with immunoSEQ multiplex PCR; TCRdb's copy has only in-frame clones and lacks some. The table shows 99,000 or so clones, with about four fifths occurring only once. The sequenced material came from PBMCs. Receptor source: a female donor in good health and CMV-seropositive.

The V gene is TRBV6-1, the J gene TRBJ1-1, with TRBD1 as a possible D gene (5 bases). Trimming left V 4 bases short and J 11 bases short, with 20 bases between. Per the germline V gene, CDR1 is MNHNS and CDR2 is SASEGT. The CDR3 is 14 amino acids. The CDR3 DNA sequence: TGTGCCAGCAGTGGTTATGAAGGGGTAATGGCGGCTTTCTTT. Protein sequence: CASSGYEGVMAAFF.

The V call is TRBV19, the J call TRBJ1-1; weak D call: TRBD1 (5 bases). Trimming shortened V by 4 bases and J by 6 bases, and 12 bases separated the two germline ends. The CDR3 has 13 amino acids. From germline, CDR1 is LNHDA and CDR2 SQIVND (reference sequence). CDR3 sequence reads: CASSTNRIAEAFF. CDR3 nucleotide sequence: TGTGCCAGTAGTACAAACAGGATCGCTGAAGCTTTCTTT. Drawing the rest from reference TRBV19 and TRBJ1-1, the complete variable domain is DGGITQSPKYLFRKEGQNVTLSCEQNLNHDAMYWYRQDPGQGLRLIYYSQIVNDFQKGDIAEGYSVSREKKESFPLTVTSAQKNPTAFYLCASSTNRIAEAFFGQGTRLTVV.

The chain has TRBV9 and TRBJ1-1, with D possibly TRBD1 on 5 matching bases. CDR3 length: 14 amino acids. CDR1 and CDR2 from the germline V gene are SGDLS and YYNGEE. Between the trimmed V and J ends, which lost 2 bases and 3 bases, there was a span of 11 bases. CDR3 residues: CASSVRGVDTEAFF. In nucleotides, the CDR3 is TGTGCCAGCAGCGTGCGGGGGGTGGACACTGAAGCTTTCTTT.

This chain connects TRBV29-1 to TRBJ2-1; TRBD2 aligns across 8 bases. Germline-derived CDR1 and CDR2 are SQVTM and ANQGSEA. J gave up 2 bases and V 3 bases, and 6 bases lay outside the gene matches. CDR3 length: 15 residues. The CDR3 coding sequence is TGCAGCGTTGAGGGTGTCGGGGGGGCCTACAATGAGCAGTTCTTC. Its translation: CSVEGVGGAYNEQFF.